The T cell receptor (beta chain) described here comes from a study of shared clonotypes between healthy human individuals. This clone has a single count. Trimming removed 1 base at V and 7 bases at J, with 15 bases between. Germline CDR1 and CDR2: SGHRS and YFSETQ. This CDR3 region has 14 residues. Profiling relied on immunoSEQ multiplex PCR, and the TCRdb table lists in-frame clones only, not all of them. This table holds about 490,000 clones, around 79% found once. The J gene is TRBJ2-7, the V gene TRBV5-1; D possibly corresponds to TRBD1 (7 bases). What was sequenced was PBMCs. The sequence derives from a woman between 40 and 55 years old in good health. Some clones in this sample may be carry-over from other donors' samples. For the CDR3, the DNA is TGCGCCAGCAGCTTGCAGGGGGGACTTTGGGAGCAGTACTTC. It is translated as CASSLQGGLWEQYF.